The rows below give T cell receptor beta chains drawn from one sample of a study of blood T cell repertoires in COVID-19. The protocol was immunoSEQ multiplex PCR, while the TCRdb copy is restricted to in-frame clones and leaves out a portion. The data hold more than 110,000 clones, with roughly 78% observed a single time. Sequences were obtained from PBMCs or T cells enriched from blood (not recorded which). These receptors were taken from a woman aged 45-65 years who had recovered from COVID-19. Each CDR3 is given with its conserved first and last residue. D genes are given only for firm matches. Size values are once, few and many counts, or a class for expanded clones, and some rows have none.

>NA|NA|14|TRBJ2-7|TRBV6-5
TGTGCCAGCAATGCGGGAACGGCTTACGACGAGCAGTACTTC
CASNAGTAYDEQYF
>NA|NA|15|TRBJ2-1|TRBV13
TGTGCCAGCAGCTTATTGACCGAGGCGGACAAAGAGCAGTTCTTC
CASSLLTEADKEQFF
>NA|TRBD1|16|TRBJ1-3|TRBV19
TGTGCCAGTAGTCCCGGACAGGGGAATTCTGGAAACACCATATATTTT
CASSPGQGNSGNTIYF
>NA|NA|15|TRBJ1-1|TRBV7-9
TGTGCCAGCAGCGCTAAGCGGGTTTTGAACACTGAAGCTTTCTTT
CASSAKRVLNTEAFF
>NA|TRBD2|16|TRBJ2-5|TRBV19
TGTGCCAGTAGTATCGGACTAGCGGGGGACGGGGAGACCCAGTACTTC
CASSIGLAGDGETQYF
>NA|NA|15|TRBJ1-5|TRBV6-6
TGTGCCAGCGCGAGTCCGGGACTTAGCAATCAGCCCCAGCATTTT
CASASPGLSNQPQHF
>NA|NA|16|TRBJ2-5|TRBV7-9
TGTGCCAGCAGCTCTATTAGGGGCCAGGGCAAAGAGACCCAGTACTTC
CASSSIRGQGKETQYF
>NA|NA|12|TRBJ1-2|TRBV5-4
TGTGCCAGCAGCTTGCCAGGGTACGGCTACACCTTC
CASSLPGYGYTF
>NA|NA|13|TRBJ1-2|TRBV12-3/TRBV12-4
TGTGCCAGCAGTGGCCTGGACCGACTGAGGGCCACCTTC
CASSGLDRLRATF
>NA|NA|14|TRBJ1-2|TRBV5-8
TGTGCCAGCAGTTCCAGGGCATCTAACTATGGCTACACCTTC
CASSSRASNYGYTF
>NA|TRBD1|14|TRBJ2-1|TRBV7-6
TGTGCCAGCAGCCCTAACGACAGGGGCTATGAGCAGTTCTTC
CASSPNDRGYEQFF
>NA|NA|16|TRBJ2-1|TRBV4-1
TGCGCCAGCAGCCATGGGGGGGGCTTAACCTACAATGAGCAGTTCTTC
CASSHGGGLTYNEQFF
>NA|NA|15|TRBJ1-6|TRBV10-1
TGCGCCAGCAGTGAGTCGAAAGGGGATAATTCACCCCTCCACTTT
CASSESKGDNSPLHF
>NA|NA|13|TRBJ1-5|TRBV19
TGTGCCAGTTGGGGGGTAGGAGATCAGCCCCAGCATTTT
CASWGVGDQPQHF
>NA|NA|13|TRBJ1-6|TRBV7-9
TGTGCCAGCACTCGTCAGTATAATTCACCCCTCCACTTT
CASTRQYNSPLHF
>NA|TRBD2|16|TRBJ2-3|TRBV24-1
TGTGCCACCAGAGCTAGCGGCCGGGAGGGCACAGATACGCAGTATTTT
CATRASGREGTDTQYF
>NA|NA|14|TRBJ1-5|TRBV28
TGTGCCAGCAGTTTTCTTCCGGGGAATCAGCCCCAGCATTTT
CASSFLPGNQPQHF
>NA|NA|15|TRBJ2-3|TRBV5-1
TGCGCCAGCACTGGACTTGCTATTAGCACAGATACGCAGTATTTT
CASTGLAISTDTQYF
>once|TRBD1|16|TRBJ1-1|TRBV18
TGTGCCAGCTCACCACCGACAGGGAGAGCGAACACTGAAGCTTTCTTT
CASSPPTGRANTEAFF
>NA|NA|14|TRBJ2-7|TRBV7-2
TGTGCCAGCAGCCCAACGGGTTCACCCTACGAGCAGTACTTC
CASSPTGSPYEQYF
>NA|TRBD1|15|TRBJ1-4|TRBV5-1
TGCGCCAGCAGCGCGTCGACAGGGATGGAAGAAAAACTGTTTTTT
CASSASTGMEEKLFF
>NA|TRBD1|14|TRBJ1-2|TRBV7-9
TGTGCCAGCAGCCCACAGACAGGGAGCTATGGCTACACCTTC
CASSPQTGSYGYTF
>NA|NA|13|TRBJ1-1|TRBV7-9
TGTGCCAGCAGCACGGGGAGGGGCACTGAAGCTTTCTTT
CASSTGRGTEAFF
>NA|TRBD2|16|TRBJ2-3|TRBV6-9
TGTGCCAGCAGTTGGGGCCTTGGCAGAGGACTAGGTACGCAGTATTTT
CASSWGLGRGLGTQYF
>few|TRBD1|15|TRBJ1-5|TRBV19
TGTGCCAGTAGTCCCGCCCGGACAGGGGCTCAGCCCCAGCATTTT
CASSPARTGAQPQHF
>once|NA|12|TRBJ1-3|TRBV18
TGTGCCAGCTCACCAGTAGGAAACACCATATATTTT
CASSPVGNTIYF
>NA|NA|12|TRBJ2-1|TRBV20-1
TGCAGTGCTAGTCCCGTTGAGGATGAGCAGTTCTTC
CSASPVEDEQFF
>NA|TRBD1|14|TRBJ1-6|TRBV20-1
TGCAGTGCTAGTTCACAGGGGGATAATTCACCCCTCCACTTT
CSASSQGDNSPLHF
>few|TRBD1|15|TRBJ1-2|TRBV15
TGTGCCACCAGCAGAGGGGGTCAGGGGGACTATGGCTACACCTTC
CATSRGGQGDYGYTF
>NA|TRBD2|12|TRBJ2-7|TRBV11-3
TGTGCCAGCAGCTTCGGACTAGCTGAGCAGTACTTC
CASSFGLAEQYF
>NA|NA|13|TRBJ2-5|TRBV30
TGTGCCTGGACCCCCCCAGGGCACGAGACCCAGTACTTC
CAWTPPGHETQYF
>NA|NA|13|TRBJ2-7|TRBV19
TGTGCCAGTAGCAGGGGCCAGGGCTACGAGCAGTACTTC
CASSRGQGYEQYF
>NA|TRBD1|13|TRBJ1-5|TRBV3-1/TRBV3-2
TGTGCCAGCGGATCAACAGGGGTTCAGCCCCAGCATTTT
CASGSTGVQPQHF
>NA|NA|14|TRBJ1-1|TRBV5-6
TGTGCCAGCAGCTTGGGGGGGCGCGGCTCTGAAGCTTTCTTT
CASSLGGRGSEAFF
>many|NA|16|TRBJ1-1|TRBV5-4
TGTGCCAGCAGCTTGGGGGCCTGGGAGAGCCCCACTGAAGCTTTCTTT
CASSLGAWESPTEAFF
>once|TRBD2|17|TRBJ2-5|TRBV4-1
TGCGCCAGCAGCCAAGACGGGACTAGCGGGGCTCCGGGGACCCAGTACTTC
CASSQDGTSGAPGTQYF
>NA|TRBD1|13|TRBJ1-3|TRBV5-1
TGCGCCAGCAGCGATGGGACAGATTACACCATATATTTT
CASSDGTDYTIYF
>NA|TRBD1|13|TRBJ1-2|TRBV7-3
TGTGCCAGCAGCCCCGGGACAGACTATGGCTACACCTTC
CASSPGTDYGYTF
>NA|NA|11|TRBJ2-1|TRBV13
TGTGCCAGCAGCTCATCTAGGAAGCAGTTCTTC
CASSSSRKQFF
>many|NA|14|TRBJ1-1|TRBV6-4
TGTGCCAGCAGTACGACAGGCGAAGGTAGTGAAGCTTTCTTT
CASSTTGEGSEAFF
>NA|NA|17|TRBJ1-6|TRBV6-2/TRBV6-3
TGTGCCAGCAGTTACGCCGGGACAAGGGGTCCGGAGTCACCCCTCCACTTT
CASSYAGTRGPESPLHF
>NA|NA|15|TRBJ1-6|TRBV6-6
TGTGCCAGCTTAAAAGGGGGATCCTATAATTCACCCCTCCACTTT
CASLKGGSYNSPLHF
>NA|TRBD1|15|TRBJ1-6|TRBV5-1
TGCGCCAGCAGCTTGGGGACAGGGAATCTTTCACCCCTCCACTTT
CASSLGTGNLSPLHF
>NA|NA|9|TRBJ1-2|TRBV28
TGTGCCACGAGCAATGGCTACACCTTC
CATSNGYTF
>NA|TRBD2|17|TRBJ2-3|TRBV11-3
TGTGCCAGCAGCCCACCCGGAGCTAGCGGGGGGTGGGATACGCAGTATTTT
CASSPPGASGGWDTQYF
>NA|NA|12|TRBJ1-1|TRBV28
TGTGCCAGCAGCTTCAGGAACACTGAAGCTTTCTTT
CASSFRNTEAFF
>NA|TRBD1|15|TRBJ1-1|TRBV15
TGTGCCACCAGCAGAGTCGAGACAGGGCACCCTGAAGCTTTCTTT
CATSRVETGHPEAFF
>few|NA|13|TRBJ1-3|TRBV2
TGTGCCAGCTCAGCAGGGAACGGAAACACCATATATTTT
CASSAGNGNTIYF
>NA|TRBD1|21|TRBJ1-3|TRBV28
TGTGCCAGCAGTTTTACGTACCAGGACAGGGGCATTTGGGGGGCTGGAAACACCATATATTTT
CASSFTYQDRGIWGAGNTIYF
>NA|TRBD1|14|TRBJ1-2|TRBV28
TGTGCCAGCAGGCCCAGCGGACAGGACTATGGCTACACCTTC
CASRPSGQDYGYTF
>NA|TRBD1|14|TRBJ1-1|TRBV4-1
TGCGCCAGCAGCCGGATCGGACAGGACACTGAAGCTTTCTTT
CASSRIGQDTEAFF
>NA|TRBD2|17|TRBJ2-2|TRBV19
TGTGCCAGTATCCCAGGGGTTTATAGCGGGGGAGCCGGGGAGCTGTTTTTT
CASIPGVYSGGAGELFF
>NA|NA|12|TRBJ1-2|TRBV7-9
TGTGCCAGCAGCCGAGACGGCGGGGGCTACACCTTC
CASSRDGGGYTF
>NA|NA|14|TRBJ1-2|TRBV5-1
TGCGCCAGCAGCTTGGTAGCGGCAGGTGACGGCTACACCTTC
CASSLVAAGDGYTF
>NA|TRBD1|14|TRBJ1-2|TRBV2
TGTGCCAGCAGCGCGACAGGGCCCTCCTATGGCTACACCTTC
CASSATGPSYGYTF